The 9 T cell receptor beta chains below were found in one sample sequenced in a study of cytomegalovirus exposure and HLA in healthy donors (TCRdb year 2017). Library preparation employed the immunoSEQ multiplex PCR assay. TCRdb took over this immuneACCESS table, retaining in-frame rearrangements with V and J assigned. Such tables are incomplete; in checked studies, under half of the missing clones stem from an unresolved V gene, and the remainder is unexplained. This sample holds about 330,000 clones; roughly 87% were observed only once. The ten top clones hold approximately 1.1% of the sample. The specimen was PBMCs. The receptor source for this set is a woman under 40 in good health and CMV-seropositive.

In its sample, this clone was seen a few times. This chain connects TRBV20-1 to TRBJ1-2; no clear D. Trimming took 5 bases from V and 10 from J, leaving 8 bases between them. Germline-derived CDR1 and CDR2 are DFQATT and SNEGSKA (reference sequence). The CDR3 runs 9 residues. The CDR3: CSAGVIYTF. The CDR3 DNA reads TGCAGTGCTGGTGTAATCTACACCTTC.

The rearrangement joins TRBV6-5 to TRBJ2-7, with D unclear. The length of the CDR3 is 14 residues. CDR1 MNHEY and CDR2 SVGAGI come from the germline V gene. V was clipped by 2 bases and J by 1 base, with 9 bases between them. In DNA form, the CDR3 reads TGTGCCAGCAGTTACGCAGGCTGGTCCTACGAGCAGTACTTC. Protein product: CASSYAGWSYEQYF.

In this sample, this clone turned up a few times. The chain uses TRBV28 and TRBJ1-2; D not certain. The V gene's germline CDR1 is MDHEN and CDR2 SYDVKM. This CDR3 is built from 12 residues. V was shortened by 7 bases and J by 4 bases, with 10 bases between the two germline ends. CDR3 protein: CASKEGSYGYTF. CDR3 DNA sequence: TGTGCCAGCAAGGAAGGGAGCTATGGCTACACCTTC.

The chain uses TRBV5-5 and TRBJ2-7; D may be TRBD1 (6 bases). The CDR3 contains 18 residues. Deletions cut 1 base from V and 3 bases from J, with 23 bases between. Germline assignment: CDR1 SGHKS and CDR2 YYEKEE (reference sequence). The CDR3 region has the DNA TGTGCCAGCAGCTTGTCGGCAGGGGTAGCGCTTTCGGACTACGAGCAGTACTTC. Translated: CASSLSAGVALSDYEQYF.

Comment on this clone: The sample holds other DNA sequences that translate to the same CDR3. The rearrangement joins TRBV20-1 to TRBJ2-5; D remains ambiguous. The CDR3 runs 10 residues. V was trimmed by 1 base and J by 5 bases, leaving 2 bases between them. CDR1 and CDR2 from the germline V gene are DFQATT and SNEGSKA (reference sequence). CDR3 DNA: TGCAGTGCTAGAGTCGAGACCCAGTACTTC. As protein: CSARVETQYF.

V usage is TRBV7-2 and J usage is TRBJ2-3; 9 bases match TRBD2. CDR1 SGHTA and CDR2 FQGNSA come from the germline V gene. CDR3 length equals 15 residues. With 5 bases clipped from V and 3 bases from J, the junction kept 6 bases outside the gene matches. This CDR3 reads CASSPRGGITDTQYF. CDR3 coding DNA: TGTGCCAGCAGCCCGCGGGGGGGAATAACAGATACGCAGTATTTT. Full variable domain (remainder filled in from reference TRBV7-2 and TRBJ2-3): GAGVSQSPSNKVTEKGKDVELRCDPISGHTALYWYRQSLGQGLEFLIYFQGNSAPDKSGLPSDRFSAERTGGSVSTLTIQRTQQEDSAVYLCASSPRGGITDTQYFGPGTRLTVL.

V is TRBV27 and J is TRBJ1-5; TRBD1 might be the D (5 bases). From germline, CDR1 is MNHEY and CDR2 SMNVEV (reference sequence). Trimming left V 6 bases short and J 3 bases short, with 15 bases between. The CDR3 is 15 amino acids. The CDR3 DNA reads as TGTGCCAGCAGCAAGTTGACAGATTTCAATCAGCCCCAGCATTTT. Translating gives CASSKLTDFNQPQHF.

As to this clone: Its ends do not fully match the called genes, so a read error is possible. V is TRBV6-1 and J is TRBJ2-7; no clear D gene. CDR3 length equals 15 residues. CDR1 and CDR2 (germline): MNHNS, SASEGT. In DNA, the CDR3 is TGTGCCAGCAGTGATGTTCGAGGTACCTCCCACGAGCAGTACTTC. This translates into CASSDVRGTSHEQYF.

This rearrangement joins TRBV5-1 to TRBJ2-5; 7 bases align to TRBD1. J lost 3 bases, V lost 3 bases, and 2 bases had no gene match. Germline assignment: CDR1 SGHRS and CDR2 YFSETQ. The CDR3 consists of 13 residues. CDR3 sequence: CASSSQGEETQYF. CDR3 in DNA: TGCGCCAGCAGCTCCCAGGGGGAAGAGACCCAGTACTTC.